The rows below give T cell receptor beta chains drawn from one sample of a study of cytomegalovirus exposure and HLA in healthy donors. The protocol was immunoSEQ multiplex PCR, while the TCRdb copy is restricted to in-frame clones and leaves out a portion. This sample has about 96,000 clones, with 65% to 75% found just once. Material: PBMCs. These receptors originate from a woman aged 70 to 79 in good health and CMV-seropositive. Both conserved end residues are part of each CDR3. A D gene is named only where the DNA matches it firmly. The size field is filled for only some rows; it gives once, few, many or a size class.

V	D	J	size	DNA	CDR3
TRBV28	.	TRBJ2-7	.	TGTGCCAGCACTCCCGAGGGCAGGCGACCTTCCTACGAGCAGTACTTC	CASTPEGRRPSYEQYF
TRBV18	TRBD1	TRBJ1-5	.	TGTGCCAGCTCACCAAGAGACAGGGATCAGCCCCAGCATTTT	CASSPRDRDQPQHF
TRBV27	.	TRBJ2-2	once	TGTGCCAGCAGTTTTTGGAGGGGGCAGGCCGGGGAGCTGTTTTTT	CASSFWRGQAGELFF
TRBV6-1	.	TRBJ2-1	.	TGTGCCAGCAGTGAAATGGCGGGATCCTACAATGAGCAGTTCTTC	CASSEMAGSYNEQFF
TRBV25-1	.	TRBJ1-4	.	TGTGCCAGCAGTGGTGGGCTTGAAAAACTGTTTTTT	CASSGGLEKLFF
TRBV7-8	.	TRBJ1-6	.	TGTGCCAGCCTGGGCCCAGGGGCCTATAATTCACCCCTCCACTTT	CASLGPGAYNSPLHF
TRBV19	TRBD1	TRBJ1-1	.	TGTGCCAGTAGGGTGGCAGGGGGCACTGAAGCTTTCTTT	CASRVAGGTEAFF
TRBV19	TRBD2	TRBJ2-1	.	TGTGCCAGTAGTATGTCGACTAGCGGGGGGGCTGAGCAGTTCTTC	CASSMSTSGGAEQFF
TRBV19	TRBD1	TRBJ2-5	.	TGTGCCAGTAGTCCCACAGGGGGCTTCCAAGAGACCCAGTACTTC	CASSPTGGFQETQYF
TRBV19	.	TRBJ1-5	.	TGTGCCAGTAGTATAGTTACAGGAAATAGCAATCAGCCCCAGCATTTT	CASSIVTGNSNQPQHF
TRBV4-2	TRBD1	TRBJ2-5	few	TGTGCCAGCAGCCAGGACAGGGGCGGGGGAGAGACCCAGTACTTC	CASSQDRGGGETQYF
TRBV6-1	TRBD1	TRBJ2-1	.	TGTGCCAGCAGTTCCGGGACAGGGGGTGACGAGCAGTTCTTC	CASSSGTGGDEQFF
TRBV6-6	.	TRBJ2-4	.	TGTGCCAGCAGTGCACAGGTGGTCCTAGCCAAAAACATTCAGTACTTC	CASSAQVVLAKNIQYF
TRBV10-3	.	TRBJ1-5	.	TGTGCCATCAGCCTAAGGGGTCAGCCCCAGCATTTT	CAISLRGQPQHF
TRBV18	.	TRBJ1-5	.	TGTGCCAGCTCGCAAGACCCCGGGGGATCGGGTAGTCAGCCCCAGCATTTT	CASSQDPGGSGSQPQHF
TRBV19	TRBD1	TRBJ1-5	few	TGTGCCAGTAGTATTGGGGGACAGGGGTATTATAGCAATCAGCCCCAGCATTTT	CASSIGGQGYYSNQPQHF
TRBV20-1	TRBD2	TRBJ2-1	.	TGCAGTGCCCAGAAAGCGGGAGCCCAGTTCTTC	CSAQKAGAQFF
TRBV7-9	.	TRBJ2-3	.	TGTGCCAGCAGCTTAGGAGGGCGAGACACAGATACGCAGTATTTT	CASSLGGRDTDTQYF
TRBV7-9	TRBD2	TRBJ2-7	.	TGTGCCAGCAGCCCAGCGGGGACTAGCGGGCACTCCTACGAGCAGTACTTC	CASSPAGTSGHSYEQYF
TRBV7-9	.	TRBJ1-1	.	TGTGCCAGCAGCCCCCCGGGGGATGAAGCTTTCTTT	CASSPPGDEAFF
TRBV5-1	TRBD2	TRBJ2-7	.	TGCGCCAGCAGCCGAGTAACGGGCGGGGGGCCAAGCTCCTACGAGCAGTACTTC	CASSRVTGGGPSSYEQYF
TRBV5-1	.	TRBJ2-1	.	TGCGCCAGCAGCTTGGGACAGAGCAATGAGCAGTTCTTC	CASSLGQSNEQFF
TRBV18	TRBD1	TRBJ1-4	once	TGTGCCAGCTCACCTCTCAGGGGGCCTGAAAAACTGTTTTTT	CASSPLRGPEKLFF
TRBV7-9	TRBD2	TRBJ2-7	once	TGTGCCAGCAGCCGAACTAGCGGGAGAGGGGCCTACGAGCAGTACTTC	CASSRTSGRGAYEQYF
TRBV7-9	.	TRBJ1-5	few	TGTGCCAGCAGCTTGGACAACTATAGCAATCAGCCCCAGCATTTT	CASSLDNYSNQPQHF
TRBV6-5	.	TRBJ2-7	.	TGTGCCAGCAGTTACGCGGCCCGTTACGAGCAGTACTTC	CASSYAARYEQYF
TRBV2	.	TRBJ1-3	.	TGTGCCAGCAGTGCAGGGGTTCTGAACACCATATATTTT	CASSAGVLNTIYF
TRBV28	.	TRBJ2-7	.	TGTGCCAGCAGACCCCCGGGCTCCTACGAGCAGTACTTC	CASRPPGSYEQYF
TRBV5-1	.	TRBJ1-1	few	TGCGCCAGCAGCTGGAGCGGGGACACTGAAGCTTTCTTT	CASSWSGDTEAFF
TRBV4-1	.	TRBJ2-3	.	TGCGCCAGCAGCCAAGAGGAGGCTTACACAGATACGCAGTATTTT	CASSQEEAYTDTQYF
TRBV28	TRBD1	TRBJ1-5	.	TGTGCCAGCAAGACAGGGAACAATCAGCCCCAGCATTTT	CASKTGNNQPQHF
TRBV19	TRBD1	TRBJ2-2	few	TGTGCCAGCCTCAAGGGGGCAGGCACCGGGGAGCTGTTTTTT	CASLKGAGTGELFF
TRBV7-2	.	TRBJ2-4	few	TGTGCCAGCTCTCTAGCCAAAAACATTCAGTACTTC	CASSLAKNIQYF
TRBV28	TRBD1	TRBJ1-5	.	TGTGCCAGCAGTTCCAGGGGGTCAGGGAGCAATCAGCCCCAGCATTTT	CASSSRGSGSNQPQHF
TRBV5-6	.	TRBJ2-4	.	TGTGCCAGCAGCTTGGTAGGTGCGGGATCCATTCAGTACTTC	CASSLVGAGSIQYF
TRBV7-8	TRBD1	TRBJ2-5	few	TGTGCCAGCAGCTCCCGACAGGGGACAGAGACCCAGTACTTC	CASSSRQGTETQYF
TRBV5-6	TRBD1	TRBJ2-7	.	TGTGCCAGCAGCGGAGGGACAGGCGCCCTCGAGCAGTACTTC	CASSGGTGALEQYF
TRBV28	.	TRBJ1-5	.	TGTGCCAGCAGTCCACGACTTGGTCGCAATCAGCCCCAGCATTTT	CASSPRLGRNQPQHF
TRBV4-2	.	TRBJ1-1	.	TGTGCCAGCAGCCAAGAGGGTTCCGGGGTTAGGTGGGACACTGAAGCTTTCTTT	CASSQEGSGVRWDTEAFF
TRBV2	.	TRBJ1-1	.	TGTGCCAGCCGATCGCCCGGCGGGAACACTGAAGCTTTCTTT	CASRSPGGNTEAFF
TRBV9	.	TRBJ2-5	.	TGTGCCAGCAGCGTAGACAGGACCGACCAAGAGACCCAGTACTTC	CASSVDRTDQETQYF
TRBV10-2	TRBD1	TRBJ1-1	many	TGCGCCAGCAGTGAGGGGACAGGGAGAAGCACTGAAGCTTTCTTT	CASSEGTGRSTEAFF
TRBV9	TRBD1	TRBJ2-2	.	TGTGCCAGCAGCGTAGCCGAGAGACAGGGAGCTCTTACCGGGGAGCTGTTTTTT	CASSVAERQGALTGELFF
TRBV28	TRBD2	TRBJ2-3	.	TGTGCCAGCAGTTCCCCCCCTGAGGGACTAGCGGGAGGGCCTAAAGATACGCAGTATTTT	CASSSPPEGLAGGPKDTQYF
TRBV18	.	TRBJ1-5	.	TGTGCCAGCTCACCTTTCAGGGATAGCAATCAGCCCCAGCATTTT	CASSPFRDSNQPQHF
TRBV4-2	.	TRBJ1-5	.	TGTGCCAGCAGCCAAGAGGCAGGCAATAGCAATCAGCCCCAGCATTTT	CASSQEAGNSNQPQHF
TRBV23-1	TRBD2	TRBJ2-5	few	TGCGCCAGCAAAGCGGGAGCGGGGGAGACCCAGTACTTC	CASKAGAGETQYF
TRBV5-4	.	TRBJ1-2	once	TGTGCCAGCAGCCCAATGCCGGACAGCCCTTTCTATGGCTACACCTTC	CASSPMPDSPFYGYTF
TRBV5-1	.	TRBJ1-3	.	TGCGCCAGCAGCTTGTCACCCGGAAGGGGAATTGGGATCTCTGGAAACACCATATATTTT	CASSLSPGRGIGISGNTIYF
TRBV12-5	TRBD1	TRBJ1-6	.	TGTGCTAGTGGCCTGGGACAGGGCTATAATTCACCCCTCCACTTT	CASGLGQGYNSPLHF
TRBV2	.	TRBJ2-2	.	TGTGCCAGCAGTGATTTAGCGGACACCGGGGAGCTGTTTTTT	CASSDLADTGELFF
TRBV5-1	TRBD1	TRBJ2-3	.	TGCGCCAGCAGCTTGGGCGGCAGGGGGAGCACAGATACGCAGTATTTT	CASSLGGRGSTDTQYF
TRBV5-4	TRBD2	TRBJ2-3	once	TGTGCCAGCAGCTTGAGGGGTAGCGGGATAGCAGATACGCAGTATTTT	CASSLRGSGIADTQYF